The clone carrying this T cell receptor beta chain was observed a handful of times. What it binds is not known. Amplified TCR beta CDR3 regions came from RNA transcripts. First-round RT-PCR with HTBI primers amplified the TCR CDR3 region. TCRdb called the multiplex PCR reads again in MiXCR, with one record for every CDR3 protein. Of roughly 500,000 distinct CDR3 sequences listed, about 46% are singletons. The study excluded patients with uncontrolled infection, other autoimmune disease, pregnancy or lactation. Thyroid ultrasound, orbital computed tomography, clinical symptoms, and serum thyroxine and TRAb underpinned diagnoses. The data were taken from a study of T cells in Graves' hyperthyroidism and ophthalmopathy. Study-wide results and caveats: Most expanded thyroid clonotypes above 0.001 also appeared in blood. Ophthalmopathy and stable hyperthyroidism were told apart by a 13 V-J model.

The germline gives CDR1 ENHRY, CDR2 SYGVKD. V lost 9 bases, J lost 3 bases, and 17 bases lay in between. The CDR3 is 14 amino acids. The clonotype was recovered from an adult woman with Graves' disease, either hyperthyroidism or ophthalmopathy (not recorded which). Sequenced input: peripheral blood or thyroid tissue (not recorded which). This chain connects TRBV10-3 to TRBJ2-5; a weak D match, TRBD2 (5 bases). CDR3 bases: TGTGCCATTGCGGGCGGAGGTAGAGAAGAGACCCAGTACTTC. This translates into CAIAGGGREETQYF.